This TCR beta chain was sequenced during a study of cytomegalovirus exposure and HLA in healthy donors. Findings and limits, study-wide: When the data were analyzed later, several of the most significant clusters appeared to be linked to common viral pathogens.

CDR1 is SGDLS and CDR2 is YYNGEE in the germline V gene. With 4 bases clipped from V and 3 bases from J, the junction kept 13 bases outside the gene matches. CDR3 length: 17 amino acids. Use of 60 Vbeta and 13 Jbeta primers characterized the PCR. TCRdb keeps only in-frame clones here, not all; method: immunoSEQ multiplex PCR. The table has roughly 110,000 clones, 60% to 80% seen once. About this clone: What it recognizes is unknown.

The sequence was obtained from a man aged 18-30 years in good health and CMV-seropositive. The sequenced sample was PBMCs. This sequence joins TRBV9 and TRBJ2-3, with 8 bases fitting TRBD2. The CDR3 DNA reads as TGTGCCAGCAGCCTCCGGCCGTGGAGCGGGGGAACAGATACGCAGTATTTT. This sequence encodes CASSLRPWSGGTDTQYF. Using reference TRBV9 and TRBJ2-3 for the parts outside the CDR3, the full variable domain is DSGVTQTPKHLITATGQRVTLRCSPRSGDLSVYWYQQSLDQGLQFLIQYYNGEERAKGNILERFSAQQFPDLHSELNLSSLELGDSALYFCASSLRPWSGGTDTQYFGPGTRLTVL.